This TCR beta chain derives from a study of spatial heterogeneity in lung cancer. Time point of the sample: sample taken at primary tumor resection. Remarks on this clonotype: Its antigen is unidentified.

The V end lost 6 bases, the J end lost 9 bases, and 11 bases lay between the germline ends. CDR3 length: 12 residues. Germline V lookup: CDR1 KGHSH, CDR2 LQKENI. TCRdb independently ran MiXCR on the 5' RACE reads; one entry per CDR3 protein. The sample has roughly 28,000 distinct CDR3 sequences, around 6.9% seen once. Findings and limits, study-wide: Mutation tallies in tumors tracked expanded intratumoral alpha and beta TCR counts.

The TCR comes from a male donor with early-stage non-small cell lung cancer. The chain joins TRBV18 to TRBJ2-2, with D hard to call. The specimen was lung tumor tissue, collected at surgery. CDR3: CASSLKSRELFF. CDR3 nucleotide sequence: TGTGCCAGCTCGCTTAAATCTCGGGAGCTGTTTTTT.